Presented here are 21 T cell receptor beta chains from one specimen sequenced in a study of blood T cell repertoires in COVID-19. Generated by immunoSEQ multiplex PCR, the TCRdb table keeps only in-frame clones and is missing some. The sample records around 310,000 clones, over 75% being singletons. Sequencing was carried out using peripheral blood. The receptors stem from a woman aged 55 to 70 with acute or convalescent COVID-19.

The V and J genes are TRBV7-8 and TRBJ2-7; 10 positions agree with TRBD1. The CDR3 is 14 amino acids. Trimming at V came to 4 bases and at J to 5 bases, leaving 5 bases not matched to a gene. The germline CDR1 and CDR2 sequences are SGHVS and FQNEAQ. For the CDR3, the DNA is TGTGCCAGCAGCTCAACGACAGGGGGCAACGAGCAGTACTTC. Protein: CASSSTTGGNEQYF.

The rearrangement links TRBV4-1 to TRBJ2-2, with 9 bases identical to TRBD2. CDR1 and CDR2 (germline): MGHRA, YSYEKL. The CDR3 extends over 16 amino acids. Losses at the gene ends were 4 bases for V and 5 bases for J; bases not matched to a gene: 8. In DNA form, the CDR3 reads TGCGCCAGCAGCCTCGCGGTTAGCGGGGGTACCGGGGAGCTGTTTTTT. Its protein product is CASSLAVSGGTGELFF.

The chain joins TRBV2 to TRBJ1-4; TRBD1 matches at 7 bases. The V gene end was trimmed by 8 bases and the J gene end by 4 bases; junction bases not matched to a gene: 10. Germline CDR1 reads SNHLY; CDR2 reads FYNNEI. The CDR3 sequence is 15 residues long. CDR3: CASQNQGQINEKLFF. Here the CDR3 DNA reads TGTGCCAGCCAAAACCAGGGACAGATTAATGAAAAACTGTTTTTT.

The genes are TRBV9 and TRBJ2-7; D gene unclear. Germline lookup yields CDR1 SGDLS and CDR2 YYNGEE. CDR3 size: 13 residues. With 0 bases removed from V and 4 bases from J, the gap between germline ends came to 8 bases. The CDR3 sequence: CASSVGPRYEQYF. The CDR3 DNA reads TGTGCCAGCAGCGTAGGTCCGAGGTACGAGCAGTACTTC.

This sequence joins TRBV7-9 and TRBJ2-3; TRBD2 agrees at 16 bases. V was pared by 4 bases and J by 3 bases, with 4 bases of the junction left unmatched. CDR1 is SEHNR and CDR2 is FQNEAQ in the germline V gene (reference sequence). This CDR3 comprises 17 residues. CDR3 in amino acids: CASSSGLAGGGTDTQYF. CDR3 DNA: TGTGCCAGCAGCTCGGGACTAGCGGGAGGGGGTACAGATACGCAGTATTTT. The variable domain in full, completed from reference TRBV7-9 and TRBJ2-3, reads DTGVSQNPRHKITKRGQNVTFRCDPISEHNRLYWYRQTLGQGPEFLTYFQNEAQLEKSRLLSDRFSAERPKGSFSTLEIQRTEQGDSAMYLCASSSGLAGGGTDTQYFGPGTRLTVL.

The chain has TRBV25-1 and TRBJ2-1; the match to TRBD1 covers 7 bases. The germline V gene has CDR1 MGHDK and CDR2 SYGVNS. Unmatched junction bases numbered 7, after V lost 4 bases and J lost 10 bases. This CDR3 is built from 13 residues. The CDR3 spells CASSGRQGQEQFF. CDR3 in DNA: TGTGCCAGCAGTGGTAGACAGGGCCAGGAGCAGTTCTTC.

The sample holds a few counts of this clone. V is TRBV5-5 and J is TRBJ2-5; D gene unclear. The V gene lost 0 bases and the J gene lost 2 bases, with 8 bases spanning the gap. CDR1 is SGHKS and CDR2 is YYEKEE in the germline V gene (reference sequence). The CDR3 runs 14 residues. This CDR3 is CASSLGVRQETQYF. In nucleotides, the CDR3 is TGTGCCAGCAGCTTGGGCGTCAGGCAAGAGACCCAGTACTTC.

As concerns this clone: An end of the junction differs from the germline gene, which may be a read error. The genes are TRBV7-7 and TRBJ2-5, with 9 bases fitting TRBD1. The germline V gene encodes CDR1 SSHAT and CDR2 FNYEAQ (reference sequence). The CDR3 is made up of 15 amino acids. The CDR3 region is CASSLGTGLLETQYF. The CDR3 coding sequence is TGTGCTAGCAGCTTAGGGACAGGGTTACTGGAGACCCAGTACTTC.

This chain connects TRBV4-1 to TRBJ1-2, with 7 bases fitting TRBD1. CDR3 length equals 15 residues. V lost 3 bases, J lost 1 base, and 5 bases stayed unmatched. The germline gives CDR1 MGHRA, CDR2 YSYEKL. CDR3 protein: CASSHGQAYNYGYTF. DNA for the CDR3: TGCGCCAGCAGCCATGGACAGGCGTATAACTATGGCTACACCTTC.

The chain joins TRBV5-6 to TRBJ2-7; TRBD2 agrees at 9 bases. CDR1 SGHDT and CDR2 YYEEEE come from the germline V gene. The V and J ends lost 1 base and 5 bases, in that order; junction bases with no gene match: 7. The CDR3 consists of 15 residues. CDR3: CASSLSGREGHEQYF. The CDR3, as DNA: TGTGCCAGCAGCTTGTCGGGGCGGGAGGGCCACGAGCAGTACTTC. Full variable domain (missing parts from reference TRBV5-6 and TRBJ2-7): DAGVTQSPTHLIKTRGQQVTLRCSPKSGHDTVSWYQQALGQGPQFIFQYYEEEERQRGNFPDRFSGHQFPNYSSELNVNALLLGDSALYLCASSLSGREGHEQYFGPGTRLTVT.

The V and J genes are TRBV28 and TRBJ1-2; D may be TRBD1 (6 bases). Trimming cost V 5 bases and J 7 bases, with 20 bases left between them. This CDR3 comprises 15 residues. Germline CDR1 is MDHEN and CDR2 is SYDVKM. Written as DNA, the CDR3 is TGTGCCAGCAGTCCCGGACAGTCTCGTTTTGGTGGCTACACCTTC. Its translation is CASSPGQSRFGGYTF.

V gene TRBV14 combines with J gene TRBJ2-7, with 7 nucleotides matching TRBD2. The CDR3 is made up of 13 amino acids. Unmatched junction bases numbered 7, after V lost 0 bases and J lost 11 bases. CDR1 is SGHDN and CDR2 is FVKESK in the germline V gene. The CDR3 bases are TGTGCCAGCAGCCAAGACGGGAGGCCCCGAAAGTACTTC. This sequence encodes CASSQDGRPRKYF.

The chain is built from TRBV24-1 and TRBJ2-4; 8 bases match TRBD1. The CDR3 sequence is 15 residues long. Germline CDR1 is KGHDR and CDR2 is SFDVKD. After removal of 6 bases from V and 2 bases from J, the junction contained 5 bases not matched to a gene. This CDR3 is CATSPGGVPKNIQYF. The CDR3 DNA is TGTGCCACCAGTCCAGGGGGCGTCCCCAAAAACATTCAGTACTTC.

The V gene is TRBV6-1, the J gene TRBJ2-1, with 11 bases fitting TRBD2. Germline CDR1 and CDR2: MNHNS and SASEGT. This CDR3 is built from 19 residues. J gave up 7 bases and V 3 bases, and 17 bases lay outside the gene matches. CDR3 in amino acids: CASSEKFLAGGNWRNEQFF. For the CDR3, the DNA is TGTGCCAGCAGTGAGAAGTTCCTAGCGGGGGGTAATTGGAGAAATGAGCAGTTCTTC.

The CDR3 DNA sequence: TGTGCCAGTAGTATAGGACCGGGACAGGGGCGCATGAACACTGAAGCTTTCTTT. It encodes CASSIGPGQGRMNTEAFF. The chain links TRBV19 to TRBJ1-1, with TRBD1 identical over 10 bases. The V and J ends lost 1 base and 0 bases, in that order; junction bases with no gene match: 8. The CDR3 totals 18 residues. Germline V gene data show CDR1 as LNHDA and CDR2 as SQIVND (reference sequence).

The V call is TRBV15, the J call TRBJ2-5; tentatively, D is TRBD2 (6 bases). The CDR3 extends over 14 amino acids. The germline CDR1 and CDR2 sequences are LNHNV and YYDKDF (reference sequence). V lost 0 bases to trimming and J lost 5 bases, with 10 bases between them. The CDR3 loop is CATSRDHGSETQYF. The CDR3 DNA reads TGTGCCACCAGCAGAGATCACGGGAGTGAGACCCAGTACTTC.

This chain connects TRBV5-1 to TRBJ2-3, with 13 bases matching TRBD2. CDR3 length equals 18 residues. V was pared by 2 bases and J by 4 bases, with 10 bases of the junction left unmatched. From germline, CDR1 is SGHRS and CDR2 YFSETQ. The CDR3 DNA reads TGCGCCAGCAGCTTAACTAGCGGGGGGGCCTTCGTTTCAGATACGCAGTATTTT. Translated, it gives CASSLTSGGAFVSDTQYF.

As DNA, the CDR3 is TGTGCCAGCAGCCCAACAACAGATACGCAGTATTTT. This sequence encodes CASSPTTDTQYF. This chain connects TRBV7-2 to TRBJ2-3; D unresolved. The CDR3 has 12 amino acids. Germline lookup yields CDR1 SGHTA and CDR2 FQGNSA. V dropped 5 bases and J dropped 3 bases, with 6 bases sitting between them.

Here the CDR3 DNA reads TGTGCCAGCAGTTTGGCGGGAGATAATGAGCAGTTCTTC. Translated, it gives CASSLAGDNEQFF. This chain connects TRBV28 to TRBJ2-1, with TRBD2 identical over 7 bases. CDR3 size: 13 residues. Germline values: CDR1 MDHEN, CDR2 SYDVKM. Trimming removed 3 bases from V and 7 bases from J; junction bases left unmatched: 3.

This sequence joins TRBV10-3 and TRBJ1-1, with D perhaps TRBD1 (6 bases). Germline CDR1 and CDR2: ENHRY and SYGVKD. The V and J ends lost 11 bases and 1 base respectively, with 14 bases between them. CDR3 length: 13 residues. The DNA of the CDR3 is TGTGCCGCCACCGGGACAACGAACACTGAAGCTTTCTTT. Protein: CAATGTTNTEAFF.

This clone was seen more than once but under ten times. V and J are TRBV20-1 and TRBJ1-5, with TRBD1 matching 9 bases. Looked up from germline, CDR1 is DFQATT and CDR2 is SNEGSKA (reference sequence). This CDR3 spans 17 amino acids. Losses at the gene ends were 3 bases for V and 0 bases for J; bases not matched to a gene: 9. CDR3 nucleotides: TGCAGTGCTAGTCCTCCGGGGACAGGGTCTAGCAATCAGCCCCAGCATTTT. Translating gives CSASPPGTGSSNQPQHF.